Following are 18 T cell receptor beta chains from one sample sequenced in a study of cytomegalovirus exposure and HLA in healthy donors. Profiled with immunoSEQ multiplex PCR; TCRdb holds only in-frame clones, not every one. The data show 150,000 to 170,000 clones, around 88% seen once. Sequencing used PBMCs. The source of these receptors is a man aged 18 to 35 in good health and CMV-seropositive.

V gene TRBV7-9 combines with J gene TRBJ2-7; D gene ambiguous. The CDR3 sequence is 12 residues long. Per germline, CDR1 SEHNR and CDR2 FQNEAQ (reference sequence). Trimming shortened V by 5 bases and J by 5 bases, and 10 bases separated the two germline ends. DNA for the CDR3: TGTGCCAGCAGCCCCCCCTTAGACGAGCAGTACTTC. Its translation: CASSPPLDEQYF.

This chain connects TRBV30 to TRBJ2-5; D is possibly TRBD1 (5 bases). This CDR3 contains 14 residues. Trimming left V 1 base short and J 5 bases short, with 14 bases between. Germline-derived CDR1 and CDR2 are GTSNPN and SVGIG (reference sequence). For the CDR3, the DNA is TGTGCCTGGAGTGGTGCCCAGGGTCGGGAGACCCAGTACTTC. Protein: CAWSGAQGRETQYF.

This rearrangement joins TRBV7-9 to TRBJ2-1, with 14 bases matching TRBD2. V shed 4 bases and J 1 base; nucleotides not matched to a gene: 6. Germline V gene data show CDR1 as SEHNR and CDR2 as FQNEAQ (reference sequence). The CDR3 is 18 residues long. The CDR3 coding sequence is TGTGCCAGCAGCTCAACCGGGACTAGCGGGAGTTCCTACAATGAGCAGTTCTTC. Translating it yields CASSSTGTSGSSYNEQFF.

The V call is TRBV10-3, the J call TRBJ2-7; 7 bases agree with TRBD2. The CDR3 sequence is 12 residues long. CDR1 and CDR2 from the germline V gene are ENHRY and SYGVKD. J was trimmed by 6 bases and V by 10 bases; bases with no gene match: 9. CDR3 DNA sequence: TGTGCCAGCGCGCGGGAGCCTACCGAGCAGTACTTC. This translates into CASAREPTEQYF.

The rearrangement uses TRBV7-2 and TRBJ2-7; 14 nucleotides agree with TRBD2. The CDR3 spans 16 residues. The germline gives CDR1 SGHTA, CDR2 FQGNSA. V trimming: 2 bases; J trimming: 7 bases; junction bases outside the gene matches: 7. The CDR3 sequence is CASSLTGTSGGSEQYF. CDR3 DNA: TGTGCCAGCAGCTTAACCGGGACTAGCGGGGGCTCGGAGCAGTACTTC. The full variable domain, its missing parts supplied by reference TRBV7-2 and TRBJ2-7, is GAGVSQSPSNKVTEKGKDVELRCDPISGHTALYWYRQSLGQGLEFLIYFQGNSAPDKSGLPSDRFSAERTGGSVSTLTIQRTQQEDSAVYLCASSLTGTSGGSEQYFGPGTRLTVT.

The V and J genes are TRBV14 and TRBJ1-1, with 7 bases fitting TRBD1. CDR1 and CDR2 (germline): SGHDN, FVKESK. The V and J ends lost 2 bases and 12 bases, in that order; junction bases with no gene match: 9. The CDR3 loop spans 13 amino acids. CDR3 coding DNA: TGTGCCAGCAGCCAAACCGGGACAGCGTTATCTTTCTTT. This translates into CASSQTGTALSFF. Using reference TRBV14 and TRBJ1-1 for the parts outside the CDR3, the full variable domain is EAGVTQFPSHSVIEKGQTVTLRCDPISGHDNLYWYRRVMGKEIKFLLHFVKESKQDESGMPNNRFLAERTGGTYSTLKVQPAELEDSGVYFCASSQTGTALSFFGQGTRLTVV.

This chain uses TRBV5-1 with TRBJ1-2; D possibly corresponds to TRBD1 (6 bases). This CDR3 comprises 14 residues. V lost 4 bases to trimming and J lost 2 bases, with 12 bases between them. CDR1 and CDR2 from the germline V gene are SGHRS and YFSETQ. The CDR3 DNA sequence: TGCGCCAGCAGCGTGGATACAGGGAACTATGGCTACACCTTC. This gives the protein CASSVDTGNYGYTF.

The CDR3 region is CASSVGGHTDTQYF. As DNA, the CDR3 is TGTGCCAGCAGCGTAGGGGGCCACACAGATACGCAGTATTTT. J is TRBJ2-3 and V is TRBV9; possibly TRBD1 for D (5 bases). Germline CDR1 is SGDLS and CDR2 is YYNGEE. V was clipped by 0 bases and J by 2 bases, with 7 bases between them. This CDR3 region has 14 residues.

The chain combines TRBV4-2 with TRBJ1-1; D remains unclear. Trimming took 0 bases from V and 1 from J, leaving 12 bases between them. This CDR3 has 16 residues. Per germline, CDR1 LGHNA and CDR2 YNFKEQ. In nucleotides, the CDR3 is TGTGCCAGCAGCCAAGATCCGGCGGATTCGAACACTGAAGCTTTCTTT. This sequence encodes CASSQDPADSNTEAFF.

The CDR3 loop is CASSVVGRAGTEAFF. DNA for the CDR3: TGTGCCAGCAGCGTAGTAGGCAGGGCTGGAACTGAAGCTTTCTTT. The chain is built from TRBV9 and TRBJ1-1; weak D call: TRBD1 (5 bases). Germline V lookup: CDR1 SGDLS, CDR2 YYNGEE. Trimming left V 0 bases short and J 5 bases short, with 14 bases between. This CDR3 contains 15 residues.

This sequence joins TRBV12-5 and TRBJ1-1, with D possibly TRBD1 on 5 matching bases. The ends were cut back, 0 bases at V and 5 bases at J, with 10 bases in the middle. The germline CDR1 and CDR2 sequences are LGHNT and FRNRAP. This CDR3 has 14 amino acids. The CDR3 protein is CASGLVRGWTEAFF. The CDR3 bases are TGTGCTAGTGGTTTGGTACGGGGGTGGACTGAAGCTTTCTTT. Based on the CDR3 plus reference TRBV12-5 and TRBJ1-1, the full variable domain is DARVTQTPRHKVTEMGQEVTMRCQPILGHNTVFWYRQTMMQGLELLAYFRNRAPLDDSGMPKDRFSAEMPDATLATLKIQPSEPRDSAVYFCASGLVRGWTEAFFGQGTRLTVV.

This clone was counted a few times. The junction and the germline gene differ at one end; a read error may be behind it. The J gene is TRBJ1-2, the V gene TRBV19, with TRBD1 matching over 9 bases. Germline CDR1 and CDR2: LNHDA and SQIVND (reference sequence). This CDR3 has 12 residues. The CDR3 loop is CASSSGTGSDEF. In DNA form, the CDR3 reads TGTGCCAGTTCATCCGGGACAGGGTCCGACGAGTTC.

This clone was counted only a few times. CDR3 amino acids: CASSLVGASEQPQHF. DNA of the CDR3: TGTGCCAGCAGCTTGGTTGGCGCTTCGGAGCAGCCCCAGCATTTT. The chain joins TRBV5-6 to TRBJ1-5; D unresolved. Per germline, CDR1 SGHDT and CDR2 YYEEEE. This CDR3 is 15 amino acids long. Trimming removed 0 bases from V and 7 bases from J, with 14 bases in between.

The chain employs TRBV5-1 and TRBJ2-3; TRBD2 might be the D (6 bases). The germline CDR1 and CDR2 sequences are SGHRS and YFSETQ. Trimming cost V 0 bases and J 3 bases, with 14 bases left between them. There are 16 residues in the CDR3. In nucleotides, the CDR3 is TGCGCCAGCAGCTTGGACGGGGGAGCAGCTACAGATACGCAGTATTTT. Protein product: CASSLDGGAATDTQYF.

The rearrangement links TRBV7-3 to TRBJ2-5; possibly TRBD2 for D (6 bases). Germline lookup yields CDR1 SGHTA and CDR2 FQGTGA. CDR3 size: 16 residues. The germline V and J ends were trimmed by 3 bases and 0 bases, with 14 bases remaining between them. The CDR3 loop is CASSLGVAVNQETQYF. In DNA, the CDR3 is TGTGCCAGCAGCTTGGGGGTAGCGGTGAACCAAGAGACCCAGTACTTC.

The rearrangement joins TRBV5-1 to TRBJ2-7; TRBD1 matches 7 bases. J lost 1 base, V lost 3 bases, and 7 bases had no gene match. Germline V gene sequence: CDR1 SGHRS, CDR2 YFSETQ. The CDR3 has 15 residues. The CDR3 here is CASSYRQGSSYEQYF. Here the CDR3 DNA reads TGCGCCAGCAGCTACAGACAGGGAAGTTCCTACGAGCAGTACTTC.

The chain has TRBV18 and TRBJ2-3; 12 nucleotides match TRBD2. With V trimmed by 1 base and J by 1 base, 15 bases remained unmatched. The CDR3 has 21 residues. Germline CDR1 reads KGHSH; CDR2 reads LQKENI. CDR3 region: CASSPRGLAGGLRSRTDTQYF. For the CDR3, the DNA is TGTGCCAGCTCACCACGAGGGCTAGCGGGAGGGCTCCGGAGCCGCACAGATACGCAGTATTTT. Based on the CDR3 plus reference TRBV18 and TRBJ2-3, the full variable domain is NAGVMQNPRHLVRRRGQEARLRCSPMKGHSHVYWYRQLPEEGLKFMVYLQKENIIDESGMPKERFSAEFPKEGPSILRIQQVVRGDSAAYFCASSPRGLAGGLRSRTDTQYFGPGTRLTVL.

The chain recombines TRBV5-1 with TRBJ2-3, with 9 bases matching TRBD2. Losses at the gene ends were 4 bases for V and 0 bases for J; bases not matched to a gene: 18. The CDR3 spans 20 residues. The germline V gene encodes CDR1 SGHRS and CDR2 YFSETQ. The CDR3 protein is CASSLRAGGAAALSTDTQYF. The CDR3, as DNA: TGCGCCAGCAGCCTGAGGGCGGGAGGGGCCGCCGCGTTAAGCACAGATACGCAGTATTTT.